A single sample is the source of the 6 T cell receptor beta chains below, sequenced in a study of PD-1 blockade in classical Hodgkin lymphoma. Profiled with immunoSEQ multiplex PCR; TCRdb holds only in-frame clones, not every one. The profile shows over 20,000 clones, 85% to 90% of them singletons. Each and every patient relapsed after autologous stem cell transplantation, and patients got differing brentuximab vedotin exposure. The sequences come from peripheral blood mononuclear cells (PBMCs), collected at baseline. These receptors were collected from a human donor with classical Hodgkin lymphoma.

In this sample, this clone turned up once. V gene TRBV5-6 combines with J gene TRBJ2-7; 7 bases fit TRBD1. With V trimmed by 4 bases and J by 1 base, 11 bases remained unmatched. The CDR3 spans 16 residues. From germline, CDR1 is SGHDT and CDR2 YYEEEE. The CDR3: CASSPETGDRSYEQYF. The DNA for the CDR3 is TGTGCCAGCAGCCCAGAAACAGGGGACCGTTCCTACGAGCAGTACTTC.

The V call is TRBV7-9, the J call TRBJ1-2; the match to TRBD1 covers 11 bases. The CDR3 totals 13 residues. Trimming cost V 4 bases and J 7 bases; bases outside gene matches: 2. CDR1 SEHNR and CDR2 FQNEAQ come from the germline V gene (reference sequence). Here the CDR3 reads CASSWDRGSGYTF. CDR3 coding DNA: TGTGCCAGCAGCTGGGACAGGGGGAGTGGCTACACCTTC. Full variable domain (remainder filled in from reference TRBV7-9 and TRBJ1-2): DTGVSQNPRHKITKRGQNVTFRCDPISEHNRLYWYRQTLGQGPEFLTYFQNEAQLEKSRLLSDRFSAERPKGSFSTLEIQRTEQGDSAMYLCASSWDRGSGYTFGSGTRLTVV.

The chain joins TRBV5-1 to TRBJ2-5, with TRBD2 matching 7 bases. This CDR3 is built from 16 residues. With V trimmed by 1 base and J by 1 base, 7 bases remained unmatched. Germline CDR1 reads SGHRS; CDR2 reads YFSETQ. The CDR3 here is CASSLSPAGIQETQYF. CDR3 nucleotides: TGCGCCAGCAGCTTGTCCCCAGCGGGGATCCAAGAGACCCAGTACTTC.

The chain combines TRBV6-6 with TRBJ1-1; D is unclear. Germline V gene sequence: CDR1 MNHNY, CDR2 SVGAGI (reference sequence). The CDR3 length is 14 residues. Trimming removed 2 bases at V and 1 base at J, with 8 bases between. CDR3 DNA sequence: TGTGCCAGCAGTTACGAAATTCAGAACACTGAAGCTTTCTTT. It codes for CASSYEIQNTEAFF.

The chain employs TRBV7-9 and TRBJ1-3, with a possible D match to TRBD1 (6 bases). The length of the CDR3 is 13 residues. Germline CDR1 SEHNR, CDR2 FQNEAQ (reference sequence). Trimming took 4 bases from V and 8 from J, leaving 12 bases between them. The CDR3 region has the DNA TGTGCCAGCAGCTCCCGAGGGGGGTACACCATATATTTT. It is translated as CASSSRGGYTIYF.

The genes are TRBV9 and TRBJ2-5, with D possibly called TRBD1 or TRBD2 (5 bases each). The CDR3 sequence is 15 residues long. V was cut by 0 bases and J by 1 base, with 10 bases left in between. CDR1 SGDLS and CDR2 YYNGEE come from the germline V gene. CDR3 coding DNA: TGTGCCAGCAGCGTAGCCGAGGGGTTCCAAGAGACCCAGTACTTC. It codes for CASSVAEGFQETQYF.